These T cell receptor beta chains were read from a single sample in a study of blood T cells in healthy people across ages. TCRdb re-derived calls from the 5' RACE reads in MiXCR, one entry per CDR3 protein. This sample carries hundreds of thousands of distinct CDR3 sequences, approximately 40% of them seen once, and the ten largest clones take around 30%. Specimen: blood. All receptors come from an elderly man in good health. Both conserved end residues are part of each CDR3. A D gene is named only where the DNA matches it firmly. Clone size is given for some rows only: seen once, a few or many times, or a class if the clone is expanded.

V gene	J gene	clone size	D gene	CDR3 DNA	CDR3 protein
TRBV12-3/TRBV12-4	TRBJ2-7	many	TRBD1	TGTGCCAGCAGCTTGGGACAGGGGGCCTCCTACGAGCAGTACTTC	CASSLGQGASYEQYF
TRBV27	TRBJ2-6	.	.	TGTGCCAGCAGGGCCCCAGCTGGGGCCAACGTCCTGACTTTC	CASRAPAGANVLTF
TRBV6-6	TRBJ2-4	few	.	TGTGCCAGCAGTTCGCCCTTTCGGGGAGCCAAAAACATTCAGTACTTC	CASSSPFRGAKNIQYF
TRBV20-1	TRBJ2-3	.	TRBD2	TGCAGTGCTCGTAGCGGGAGGGCCCCCACAGATACGCAGTATTTT	CSARSGRAPTDTQYF
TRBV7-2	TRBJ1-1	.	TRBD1	TGTGCCAGCAGCTCACAGGGGCAGGGCACTGAAGCTTTCTTT	CASSSQGQGTEAFF
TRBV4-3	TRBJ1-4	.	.	TGCGCCAGCAGCCCCCATCCCGGGGCGCGGGCTGGTGAAAAACTGTTTTTT	CASSPHPGARAGEKLFF
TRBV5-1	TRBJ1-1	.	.	TGCGCCAGCGGACCGGGCCCTCTGGACACTGAAGCTTTCTTT	CASGPGPLDTEAFF
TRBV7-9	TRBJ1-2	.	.	TGTGCCAGCAGCGTTTATCAGGGCGGCTACACCTTC	CASSVYQGGYTF
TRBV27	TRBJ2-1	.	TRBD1	TGTGCCAGCAGTTTAGGGGGACAGGGTGAGACCCAGTTCTTC	CASSLGGQGETQFF
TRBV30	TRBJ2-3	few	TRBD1	TGTGCCTGGAGCGGACGGGACAGGATATTCACAGATACGCAGTATTTT	CAWSGRDRIFTDTQYF
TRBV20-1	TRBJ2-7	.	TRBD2	TGCAGTGCTAGGCTGGGAGCGGGAGGAGACGAGCAGTACTTC	CSARLGAGGDEQYF
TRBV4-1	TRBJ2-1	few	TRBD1	TGCGCCAGCAGTTCACAGGGGGCTACCGGGAATGAGCAGTTCTTC	CASSSQGATGNEQFF
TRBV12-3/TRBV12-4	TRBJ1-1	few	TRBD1	TGTGCCAGCAGCTTAGCCAACAGGGGGCAAGCTTTCTTT	CASSLANRGQAFF
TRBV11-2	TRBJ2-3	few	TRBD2	TGTGCCAGCAGCTTCCTTACTAGCGGGAGGGATACGCAGTATTTT	CASSFLTSGRDTQYF
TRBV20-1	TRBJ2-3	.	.	TGCAGTGCTAGAGAAGGCCTAGGCACAGATACGCAGTATTTT	CSAREGLGTDTQYF
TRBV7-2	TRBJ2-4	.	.	TGTGCCAGCAGCTTAGAGGGCGGGCTCGGCAACATTCAGTACTTC	CASSLEGGLGNIQYF
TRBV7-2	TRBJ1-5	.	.	TGTGCCAGCAGCTTTTTCAATCAGCCCCAGCATTTT	CASSFFNQPQHF
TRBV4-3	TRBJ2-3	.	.	TGCGCCAGCAGCCAAGTTGCGGATACAGATACGCAGTATTTT	CASSQVADTDTQYF
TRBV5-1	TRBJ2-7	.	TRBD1	TGCGCCAGCAGCTGGGGGACAGGGCCCTCCTACGAGCAGTACTTC	CASSWGTGPSYEQYF
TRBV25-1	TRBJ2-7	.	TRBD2	TGTGCCAGCAGTGAACCGAGCGGGGGACCTTACTACGAGCAGTACTTC	CASSEPSGGPYYEQYF
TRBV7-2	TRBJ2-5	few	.	TGTGCCAGCAGCTTAGCCGTTCAGGGAGAGACCCAGTACTTC	CASSLAVQGETQYF
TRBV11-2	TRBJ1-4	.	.	TGTGCCAGCAGCTTACTGGCTTTTGGGGAAAAACTGTTTTTT	CASSLLAFGEKLFF
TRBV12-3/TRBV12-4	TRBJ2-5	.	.	TGTGCCAGCAGTTTAAATTCTCCAGGGCAAGAGACCCAGTACTTC	CASSLNSPGQETQYF
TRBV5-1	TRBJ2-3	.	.	TGCGCCAGCAGCGTCACACGCCGCACAGATACGCAGTATTTT	CASSVTRRTDTQYF
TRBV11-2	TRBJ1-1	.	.	TGTGCCAGCAGCTTAACAGGCTTAGTCTCTGAAGCTTTCTTT	CASSLTGLVSEAFF
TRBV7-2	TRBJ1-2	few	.	TGTGCCAGCAGCTTATGGTCGCAAGGGTTGAATCTCTATGGCTACACCTTC	CASSLWSQGLNLYGYTF
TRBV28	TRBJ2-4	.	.	TGTGCCAGCAGAGGGGACGTTGTAGCCAAAAACATTCAGTACTTC	CASRGDVVAKNIQYF
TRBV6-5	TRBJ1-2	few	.	TGTGCCAGCAGCTTCGGACGCTATTCTAACTATGGCTACACCTTC	CASSFGRYSNYGYTF
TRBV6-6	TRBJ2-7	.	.	TGTGCCAGCAGGAAAGGTGACGAGCAGTACTTC	CASRKGDEQYF
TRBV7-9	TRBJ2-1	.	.	TGTGCCAGCAGCCTCACTGGTACCAATGAGCAGTTCTTC	CASSLTGTNEQFF
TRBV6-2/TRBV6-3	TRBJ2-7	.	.	TGTGCCAGCCGGGCTATCGGAGAGTCTTACGAGCAGTACTTC	CASRAIGESYEQYF
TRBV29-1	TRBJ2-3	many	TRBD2	TGCAGCGCATACCTGAAAGCGGGAGCCACAGATACGCAGTATTTT	CSAYLKAGATDTQYF
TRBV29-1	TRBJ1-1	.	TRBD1	TGCAGCGTTGGGACAGGCCGTTTGATGAACACTGAAGCTTTCTTT	CSVGTGRLMNTEAFF
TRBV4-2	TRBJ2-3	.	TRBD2	TGTGCCAGCAGCCAGCGAGCGGGGAGCACAGATGCGCAGTATTTT	CASSQRAGSTDAQYF
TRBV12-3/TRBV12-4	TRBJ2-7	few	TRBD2	TGTGCCAGCACCGATAATAGCGGGAGGGCCCACGAGCAGTACTTC	CASTDNSGRAHEQYF
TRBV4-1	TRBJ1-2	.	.	TGCGCCAGCAGCCTCGTCGACACCCTTTCCCCGAGAGAGGGCTACACCTTC	CASSLVDTLSPREGYTF
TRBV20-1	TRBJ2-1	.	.	TGCAGTGCAGAGGATCAAGAGACCCAGTTCTTC	CSAEDQETQFF
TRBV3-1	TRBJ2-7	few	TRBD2	TGTGCCAGCAGCCAAGGATCGAGCGGGGGGACCTACGAGCAGTACTTC	CASSQGSSGGTYEQYF
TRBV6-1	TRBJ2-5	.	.	TGTGCCAGCAGCTCCAAGACCAGGGATGTTGGACTTAATGAGCAGTACTTC	CASSSKTRDVGLNEQYF
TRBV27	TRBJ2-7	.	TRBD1	TGTGCCAGCAGCAACAGGGGGCCGGAGTACGAGCAGTACTTC	CASSNRGPEYEQYF
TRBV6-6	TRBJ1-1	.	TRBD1	TGTGCCAGCGGTTCATACACAGGGGGCCATATCACTGAAGCTTTCTTT	CASGSYTGGHITEAFF
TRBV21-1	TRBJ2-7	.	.	TGTGCCAGCAGCCTCCGGGCGGTGATCTACGAGCAGTACTTC	CASSLRAVIYEQYF
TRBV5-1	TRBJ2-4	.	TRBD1	TGCGCCAGCAGCTCAAGGACAGGGCCGGACATTCAGTACTTC	CASSSRTGPDIQYF
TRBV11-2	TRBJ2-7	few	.	TGTGCCAGCAGCTTAAACCGGCCGACCTACGAGCAGTACTTC	CASSLNRPTYEQYF
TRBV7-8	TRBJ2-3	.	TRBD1	TGTGTCAGCAGCTTTGGACAGGGGTCAAATACGCAGTATTTT	CVSSFGQGSNTQYF
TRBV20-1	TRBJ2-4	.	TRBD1	TGCAGTGCCCCGGGACAGGGGTGGGAGCAGTACTTC	CSAPGQGWEQYF
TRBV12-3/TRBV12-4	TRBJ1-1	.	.	TGTGCCAGCAGAACTGACAGTGGCGGACTGAACACTGAAGCTTTCTTT	CASRTDSGGLNTEAFF
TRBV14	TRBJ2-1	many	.	TGTGCCAGCAGCCAAGCTAACAGGGGAGGCCGATACAATGAGCAGTTCTTC	CASSQANRGGRYNEQFF
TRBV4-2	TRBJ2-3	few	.	TGTGCCAGCAGGCGAGCGGAATCTGATACGCAGTATTTT	CASRRAESDTQYF
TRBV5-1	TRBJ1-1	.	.	TGCGCCAGCAGCTTGGTGGGCAGTAAGAACACTGAAGCTTTCTTT	CASSLVGSKNTEAFF
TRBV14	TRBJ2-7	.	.	TGTGCCAGCAGCCAAGCGGCGATTCACGGCGGGCCCGAGCAGTACTTC	CASSQAAIHGGPEQYF
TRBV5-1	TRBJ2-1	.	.	TGCGCCAGCAGCAGGTCCCAGGGGGAGCAGTTCTTC	CASSRSQGEQFF
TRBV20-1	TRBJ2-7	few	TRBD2	TGCAGTGCTAGAGTGACTAGCGGTTTATACGAGCAGTACTTC	CSARVTSGLYEQYF
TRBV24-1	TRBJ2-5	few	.	TGTGCCACCAGTGATTCTCGACAGGCGCAAGAGACCCAGTACTTC	CATSDSRQAQETQYF
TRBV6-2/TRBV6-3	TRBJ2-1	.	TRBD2	TGTGCCAGCAGTTACTCGGTACTAGCGGGAGAAAGCCTGGATGAGCAGTTCTTC	CASSYSVLAGESLDEQFF
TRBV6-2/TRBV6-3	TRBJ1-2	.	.	TGTGCCAGCAAGAAGGGGCACTATGGCTACACCTTC	CASKKGHYGYTF
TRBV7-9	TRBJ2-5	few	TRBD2	TGTGCCAGCAGCCCCGGGACTAGCGCACAAGAGACCCAGTACTTC	CASSPGTSAQETQYF